A selection of T cell receptor beta chains follows, all from one sample in a study of technical replicates of blood from a handful of donors. Some clones are missing from TCRdb's copy, which holds only in-frame ones; the method was immunoSEQ multiplex PCR. The data hold about 62,000 clones, with around 87% observed a single time. The specimen sequenced was PBMCs. These receptors were collected from a human donor in good health. Some clones in this sample may be carry-over from other donors' samples. Both conserved end residues are part of each CDR3. A D gene is named only where the DNA matches it firmly. Clone sizes are given selectively: once, few, many, or a class where the clone is expanded.

j_gene	d_gene	abundance	v_gene	CDR3aa	CDR3nt
TRBJ1-2	-	few	TRBV6-5	CASSYSKNRGGGYTF	TGTGCCAGCAGTTACTCGAAAAATAGGGGAGGAGGCTACACCTTC
TRBJ1-4	-	once	TRBV4-2	CASSQDQDRKRKLFF	TGTGCCAGCAGCCAAGATCAGGACAGAAAGAGGAAACTGTTTTTT
TRBJ1-2	-	-	TRBV6-5	CASCRGLGNYGYTF	TGTGCCAGCTGTAGGGGCCTGGGTAACTATGGCTACACCTTC
TRBJ2-2	TRBD2	-	TRBV7-9	CASSPGLAGGPGTGELFF	TGTGCCAGCAGCCCGGGACTAGCGGGAGGGCCGGGCACCGGGGAGCTGTTTTTT
TRBJ1-2	-	once	TRBV6-5	CASSYGRDSLRYTF	TGTGCCAGCAGTTACGGCAGGGACTCCCTCCGCTACACCTTC
TRBJ1-1	TRBD1	-	TRBV7-3	CASSLSGGAGTEAFF	TGTGCCAGCAGCTTATCAGGGGGCGCCGGTACTGAAGCTTTCTTT
TRBJ2-5	-	-	TRBV7-2	CAISWSQETQYF	TGTGCCATCTCTTGGAGCCAAGAGACCCAGTACTTC
TRBJ2-3	TRBD2	once	TRBV4-2	CASSQDPPGGLDTQYF	TGTGCCAGCAGCCAAGATCCCCCGGGGGGGCTCGATACGCAGTATTTT
TRBJ2-3	TRBD2	-	TRBV4-3	CASSRGLGGPDTQYF	TGCGCCAGCAGCCGCGGACTAGGAGGGCCAGATACGCAGTATTTT
TRBJ2-3	TRBD2	-	TRBV5-1	CASSPTSGLSGDTQYF	TGCGCCAGCAGCCCGACTAGCGGGCTATCTGGTGATACGCAGTATTTT
TRBJ2-7	TRBD1	-	TRBV7-2	CASSFYRGLVPTYEQYF	TGTGCCAGCAGCTTCTACAGGGGTCTGGTCCCGACCTACGAGCAGTACTTC
TRBJ2-7	-	-	TRBV20-1	CSALFGYEQYF	TGCAGTGCTCTTTTCGGCTACGAGCAGTACTTC
TRBJ2-1	TRBD2	-	TRBV6-1	CASSFGTSGDNEQFF	TGTGCCAGCAGTTTTGGGACTAGCGGGGACAATGAGCAGTTCTTC
TRBJ2-7	-	-	TRBV11-2	CASSLGPSSYEQYF	TGTGCCAGCAGCTTAGGTCCCAGCTCCTACGAGCAGTACTTC
TRBJ1-4	-	-	TRBV4-3	CASSQVEGSDEKLFF	TGCGCCAGCAGCCAAGTTGAGGGTTCGGATGAAAAACTGTTTTTT
TRBJ2-3	-	-	TRBV7-3	CASSPRGPGGLLSTDTQYF	TGTGCCAGCAGCCCTAGGGGGCCCGGGGGACTGTTAAGCACAGATACGCAGTATTTT
TRBJ2-6	-	-	TRBV9	CASSGAHLGANVLTF	TGTGCCAGCAGCGGAGCCCACCTCGGGGCCAACGTCCTGACTTTC
TRBJ2-5	-	once	TRBV4-2	CASSQVAGKGETQYF	TGTGCCAGCAGCCAAGTTGCAGGGAAGGGGGAGACCCAGTACTTC
TRBJ1-3	-	-	TRBV11-2	CASSTGSGNTIYF	TGTGCCAGCAGTACAGGCTCTGGAAACACCATATATTTT
TRBJ2-3	-	-	TRBV30	CAWSGGDSSTDTQYF	TGTGCCTGGAGTGGGGGGGACAGTAGCACAGATACGCAGTATTTT
TRBJ1-5	-	-	TRBV11-2	CASSLGGHANQPQHF	TGTGCCAGCAGCTTAGGTGGCCACGCCAATCAGCCCCAGCATTTT
TRBJ2-7	-	-	TRBV15	CATRKFGGNTYEQYF	TGTGCCACCAGAAAGTTCGGGGGAAACACCTACGAGCAGTACTTC
TRBJ1-2	-	-	TRBV28	CASSLFVRGSYGYTF	TGTGCCAGCAGTTTATTCGTCAGGGGAAGCTATGGCTACACCTTC
TRBJ1-1	-	-	TRBV29-1	CSVVDRINTEAFF	TGCAGCGTCGTAGACAGAATTAACACTGAAGCTTTCTTT
TRBJ1-1	-	-	TRBV29-1	CSVEPGVATEAFF	TGCAGCGTTGAACCCGGGGTTGCCACTGAAGCTTTCTTT
TRBJ1-6	TRBD1	-	TRBV27	CASSLGTGRYYNSPLHF	TGTGCCAGCAGTTTAGGGACAGGACGGTACTATAATTCACCCCTCCACTTT
TRBJ2-7	-	medium-sized	TRBV6-1	CASSEGGEAYEQYF	TGTGCCAGCAGTGAAGGGGGGGAAGCCTACGAGCAGTACTTC
TRBJ2-7	TRBD2	-	TRBV6-1	CASRTSGGVSYEQYF	TGTGCCAGCAGGACTAGCGGGGGGGTCTCCTACGAGCAGTACTTC
TRBJ2-6	-	-	TRBV5-1	CASGGDGKAGANVLTF	TGCGCCAGCGGAGGGGATGGGAAAGCCGGGGCCAACGTCCTGACTTTC
TRBJ1-2	-	few	TRBV4-1	CASSQDRGTYGYTF	TGCGCCAGCAGCCAAGATCGGGGAACCTATGGCTACACCTTC
TRBJ1-1	-	-	TRBV27	CASSLWGGEAFF	TGTGCCAGCAGTTTATGGGGGGGTGAAGCTTTCTTT
TRBJ2-7	TRBD1	-	TRBV7-3	CASSHRGDEQYF	TGTGCCAGCAGCCACAGGGGAGACGAGCAGTACTTC
TRBJ1-1	-	-	TRBV6-1	CASSAGLIRAFF	TGTGCCAGCAGTGCAGGGTTAATTCGGGCTTTCTTT
TRBJ2-4	TRBD1	once	TRBV23-1	CASSPGQGANIQYF	TGCGCCAGCAGTCCCGGACAGGGGGCAAACATTCAGTACTTC
TRBJ2-1	-	once	TRBV2	CASSPDAGLNEQFF	TGTGCCAGCAGTCCGGACGCAGGGCTGAATGAGCAGTTCTTC
TRBJ2-7	-	once	TRBV15	CATSRTSGTTFFEQYF	TGTGCCACCAGCAGAACTTCCGGGACAACTTTCTTCGAGCAGTACTTC
TRBJ1-4	TRBD1	-	TRBV18	CASSPPRGQGAEKLFF	TGTGCCAGCTCACCACCGCGGGGACAGGGGGCTGAAAAACTGTTTTTT
TRBJ2-2	-	-	TRBV4-3	CASSQEGGQQLFF	TGCGCCAGCAGCCAAGAAGGTGGGCAGCAACTGTTTTTT
TRBJ2-1	TRBD1	-	TRBV5-6	CASSLGSGAGGRQFF	TGTGCCAGCAGCTTGGGCTCCGGGGCAGGGGGCAGGCAGTTCTTC
TRBJ2-7	TRBD1	-	TRBV19	CASSVPGQASYEQYF	TGTGCCAGTAGTGTTCCGGGACAGGCATCCTACGAGCAGTACTTC
TRBJ1-1	-	-	TRBV30	CAWIGGGTEAFF	TGTGCCTGGATCGGTGGCGGGACTGAAGCTTTCTTT
TRBJ1-6	TRBD1	-	TRBV5-4	CASSSPGQAASNSPLHF	TGTGCCAGCAGTTCTCCGGGACAGGCAGCAAGTAATTCACCCCTCCACTTT
TRBJ1-2	TRBD1	medium-sized	TRBV7-3	CASSSTGSPYGYTF	TGTGCCAGCAGCTCGACAGGGTCCCCGTATGGCTACACCTTC
TRBJ1-2	TRBD1	-	TRBV29-1	CSVITGGPYGYTF	TGCAGCGTGATAACAGGGGGACCCTATGGCTACACCTTC
TRBJ1-1	-	-	TRBV7-3	CASRREAGAGEAFF	TGTGCCAGCCGCCGAGAGGCGGGGGCCGGTGAAGCTTTCTTT
TRBJ1-2	TRBD1	-	TRBV7-9	CASSTQAGQGAGGYTF	TGTGCCAGCAGCACCCAGGCCGGGCAGGGGGCGGGCGGCTACACCTTC
TRBJ1-4	-	-	TRBV19	CASSIQVQGQKLFF	TGTGCCAGTAGTATACAAGTACAGGGCCAGAAACTGTTTTTT
TRBJ1-2	-	once	TRBV19	CASSAVNYGYTF	TGTGCCAGTAGCGCGGTGAACTATGGCTACACCTTC
TRBJ2-3	-	-	TRBV11-2	CASSLGGNTQYF	TGTGCCAGCAGCTTAGGCGGGAACACGCAGTATTTT
TRBJ1-5	-	few	TRBV6-6	CASHSGGSNQPQHF	TGTGCCAGCCACTCCGGGGGTAGCAATCAGCCCCAGCATTTT
TRBJ2-7	-	once	TRBV7-9	CASSLASLAPYEQYF	TGTGCCAGCAGCTTAGCGTCCCTAGCCCCCTACGAGCAGTACTTC